Detailed here is one T cell receptor beta chain. What it recognizes is unknown. Fresh peripheral blood, about 9.9 ml, yielded the PBMCs. This entry belongs to a study of T cells in Graves' hyperthyroidism and ophthalmopathy. Regarding the study as a whole: Separating ophthalmopathy from stable hyperthyroidism was achieved by a 13 V-J model.

There were TCR beta CDR3 regions amplified from RNA transcripts. The TCR CDR3 was amplified in a first-round RT-PCR using the HTBI primer set. TCRdb independently ran MiXCR on the multiplex PCR reads; one entry per CDR3 protein. The table lists hundreds of thousands of distinct CDR3 sequences, around 15% of them singletons. This receptor was obtained from a man younger than 35 with Graves' ophthalmopathy. The source material was blood.

The DNA for the CDR3 is TGTGCCAGCAGCTTTGACAGGGGCTATAACACTGAAGCTTTCTTT. It specifies CASSFDRGYNTEAFF. The V and J genes are TRBV7-2 and TRBJ1-1; 8 positions agree with TRBD1. CDR3 size: 15 residues. CDR1 is SGHTA, CDR2 FQGNSA, per germline. Trimming removed 3 bases from V and 2 bases from J; junction bases left unmatched: 5.